The 18 T cell receptor beta chains below were found in one sample sequenced in a study of shared clonotypes between healthy human individuals. Produced via immunoSEQ multiplex PCR; TCRdb's table is partial and in-frame only. The table lists 2 million to 2.5 million clones, 92% of them singletons. Sequenced: naive CD4+ T cells from PBMCs. Subset given: CD45RA+ positively selected. The receptors originated from a man aged 18 to 30 in good health. Some clones in this sample may be carry-over from other donors' samples.

CDR3 loop: CASSYERETQYF. The CDR3 DNA is TGTGCCAGCAGTTACGAACGAGAGACCCAGTACTTC. V is TRBV6-6 and J is TRBJ2-5; D ambiguous. V was trimmed by 2 bases and J by 4 bases, leaving 5 bases between them. Germline loops: CDR1 MNHNY, CDR2 SVGAGI (reference sequence). The CDR3 is made up of 12 amino acids.

This sequence joins TRBV6-6 and TRBJ2-2; D might be TRBD1 or TRBD2, each matching 6 bases. V was clipped by 4 bases and J by 6 bases, with 15 bases between them. The germline V gene has CDR1 MNHNY and CDR2 SVGAGI (reference sequence). The CDR3 contains 15 residues. In DNA form, the CDR3 reads TGTGCCAGCAGTTTGAGGGGGGAAAGAGCCGGGGAGCTGTTTTTT. Its translation: CASSLRGERAGELFF.

The chain combines TRBV6-1 with TRBJ1-3; D is ambiguous. This CDR3 region has 17 residues. V shed 2 bases and J shed 2 bases, with 16 bases lying between them. Germline CDR1 MNHNS, CDR2 SASEGT. CDR3 DNA sequence: TGTGCCAGCAGTGAAATTCTCGCGGGATTAACTGGAAACACCATATATTTT. This sequence encodes CASSEILAGLTGNTIYF.

CDR3: CATDRGSYRGVAETQYF. The CDR3 coding sequence is TGTGCCACCGATAGGGGATCTTACAGGGGTGTAGCGGAGACCCAGTACTTC. This rearrangement joins TRBV28 to TRBJ2-5, with 7 bases matching TRBD1. Trimming removed 10 bases from V and 5 bases from J; junction bases left unmatched: 22. The CDR3 is made up of 17 amino acids. Germline V lookup: CDR1 MDHEN, CDR2 SYDVKM. Variable domain in full (rest from reference TRBV28 and TRBJ2-5): DVKVTQSSRYLVKRTGEKVFLECVQDMDHENMFWYRQDPGLGLRLIYFSYDVKMKEKGDIPEGYSVSREKKERFSLILESASTNQTSMYLCATDRGSYRGVAETQYFGPGTRLLVL.

The chain recombines TRBV14 with TRBJ1-1; D is uncertain. Germline V gene data show CDR1 as SGHDN and CDR2 as FVKESK. V lost 4 bases and J 10 bases, leaving 13 bases between the germline ends. The CDR3 sequence is 12 residues long. The chain's CDR3 is CASSPSPGVAFF. CDR3 DNA: TGTGCCAGCAGCCCCAGTCCGGGAGTAGCTTTCTTT.

The rearrangement joins TRBV19 to TRBJ2-1, with D perhaps matching TRBD1 (6 bases). The CDR3 consists of 17 residues. V was trimmed by 7 bases and J by 5 bases, leaving 24 bases between them. Germline CDR1 and CDR2: LNHDA and SQIVND (reference sequence). This CDR3 is CASNSLGDKDPDNEQFF. CDR3 DNA sequence: TGTGCCAGTAACTCGCTCGGGGACAAAGATCCTGACAATGAGCAGTTCTTC.

V usage is TRBV19 and J usage is TRBJ1-5, with D maybe TRBD1 (5 bases). V lost 7 bases, J lost 5 bases, and 12 bases lay in between. This CDR3 has 13 amino acids. Germline V lookup: CDR1 LNHDA, CDR2 SQIVND (reference sequence). CDR3 nucleotide sequence: TGTGCCAGTAATCTCTGGGGGGATCAGCCCCAGCATTTT. Translating it yields CASNLWGDQPQHF.

The V and J genes are TRBV6-1 and TRBJ2-3; TRBD2 matches 8 bases. Germline values: CDR1 MNHNS, CDR2 SASEGT. The CDR3 runs to 17 residues. The J segment lost 4 bases and the V segment lost 3 bases, leaving 12 bases of the junction unmatched. CDR3 protein: CASSDLPGGRTSDTQYF. The CDR3 nucleotides read TGTGCCAGCAGTGACCTCCCAGGCGGGAGGACTTCAGATACGCAGTATTTT.

V and J are TRBV25-1 and TRBJ2-1, with 7 bases lining up with TRBD2. The CDR3 runs to 17 residues. Trimming took 6 bases from V and 6 from J; bases not matched to a gene: 17. The germline V gene has CDR1 MGHDK and CDR2 SYGVNS. The CDR3 sequence: CASSGHRGTTPFNEQFF. The CDR3, as DNA: TGTGCCAGCAGCGGACACCGAGGGACTACCCCTTTCAATGAGCAGTTCTTC.

This chain links TRBV15 with TRBJ2-2, with D unresolved. V was shortened by 4 bases and J by 13 bases, with 13 bases between the two germline ends. Germline lookup yields CDR1 LNHNV and CDR2 YYDKDF (reference sequence). CDR3 length: 12 residues. CDR3 in DNA: TGTGCCACCAGCAAGGGCCCGGTTGGGCTGTTTTTT. This encodes CATSKGPVGLFF.

J is TRBJ1-1 and V is TRBV28; 9 bases line up with TRBD1. The V and J ends lost 6 bases and 0 bases, in that order; junction bases with no gene match: 5. The CDR3 is made up of 15 amino acids. Germline V gene data show CDR1 as MDHEN and CDR2 as SYDVKM. The CDR3 loop is CASRRQGGVNTEAFF. As DNA, the CDR3 is TGTGCCAGCAGACGACAGGGGGGAGTGAACACTGAAGCTTTCTTT.

The rearrangement links TRBV7-8 to TRBJ1-1; weak D call: TRBD1 (5 bases). CDR1 is SGHVS and CDR2 is FQNEAQ in the germline V gene. V gave up 2 bases and J gave up 0 bases, with 10 bases separating them. The CDR3 has 15 residues. CDR3 sequence (DNA): TGTGCCAGCAGCTTATTAGGACAAGTGAACACTGAAGCTTTCTTT. It encodes CASSLLGQVNTEAFF.

The V and J genes are TRBV5-1 and TRBJ2-2; D tentatively fits TRBD1 or TRBD2 (5 bases each). V was pared by 4 bases and J by 4 bases, with 11 bases between. Looked up from germline, CDR1 is SGHRS and CDR2 is YFSETQ. This CDR3 comprises 14 residues. CDR3 protein: CASSGTRGTGELFF. DNA for the CDR3: TGCGCCAGCAGCGGGACCCGGGGCACCGGGGAGCTGTTTTTT.

This chain links TRBV28 with TRBJ1-4, with TRBD1 matching 9 bases. The CDR3 runs to 14 residues. With V trimmed by 5 bases and J by 7 bases, 5 bases remained unmatched. Per the germline V gene, CDR1 is MDHEN and CDR2 is SYDVKM. In DNA form, the CDR3 reads TGTGCCAGCAGTAGACAGGGGGGGATTGAAAAACTGTTTTTT. This gives the protein CASSRQGGIEKLFF.

The chain joins TRBV18 to TRBJ2-7, with D perhaps matching TRBD2 (5 bases). The germline gives CDR1 KGHSH, CDR2 LQKENI. The CDR3 sequence is 14 residues long. V gave up 0 bases and J gave up 4 bases, with 10 bases separating them. CDR3 loop: CASSPPSSRYEQYF. DNA of the CDR3: TGTGCCAGCTCACCACCGTCTAGCCGGTACGAGCAGTACTTC.

V gene TRBV18 combines with J gene TRBJ2-7, with 8 bases aligning to TRBD1. The V gene end was trimmed by 6 bases and the J gene end by 4 bases; junction bases not matched to a gene: 5. Germline loops: CDR1 KGHSH, CDR2 LQKENI. This CDR3 has 13 amino acids. The CDR3 is CASSGQGQYEQYF. Written as DNA, the CDR3 is TGTGCCAGCTCCGGACAGGGACAATACGAGCAGTACTTC.

This sequence joins TRBV2 and TRBJ1-4; unclear D gene. The CDR3 extends over 15 amino acids. V lost 6 bases and J 0 bases, leaving 11 bases between the germline ends. Looked up from germline, CDR1 is SNHLY and CDR2 is FYNNEI. The CDR3 DNA sequence: TGTGCCAGCAGCCAGAGAGGCGCAACTAATGAAAAACTGTTTTTT. Protein sequence: CASSQRGATNEKLFF.

The chain is built from TRBV6-5 and TRBJ2-1, with D possibly being TRBD2 (5 bases). V was clipped by 6 bases and J by 4 bases, with 16 bases between them. The CDR3 runs 15 residues. Germline V gene sequence: CDR1 MNHEY, CDR2 SVGAGI. In nucleotides, the CDR3 is TGTGCCAGCAGAATTAGCGCCTTGGGGTACAATGAGCAGTTCTTC. Translation gives CASRISALGYNEQFF.